This entry lists 32 T cell receptor beta chains sequenced from one sample in a study of T-cell memory formation after mild COVID-19. TCRdb re-derived calls from the 5' RACE reads in MiXCR, one entry per CDR3 protein. Of roughly 300,000 distinct CDR3 sequences detected, approximately 13% appear once; the ten largest clones hold about 24%. Sequencing was done on a sample of PBMCs or a T cell subset sorted from them (not recorded which). These receptors were collected from a man aged 18-30 years who had mild COVID-19 (a few samples of this study predate the infection). Cell type and time point are not known.

This rearrangement joins TRBV19 to TRBJ2-5; D possibly corresponds to TRBD2 (5 bases). Germline-derived CDR1 and CDR2 are LNHDA and SQIVND (reference sequence). The CDR3 extends over 11 amino acids. The V and J ends lost 4 bases and 10 bases respectively, with 10 bases between them. The CDR3 DNA reads TGTGCCAGTAGTACATCGGGGAGCCAGTACTTC. Its translation is CASSTSGSQYF. The variable domain in full, completed from reference TRBV19 and TRBJ2-5, reads DGGITQSPKYLFRKEGQNVTLSCEQNLNHDAMYWYRQDPGQGLRLIYYSQIVNDFQKGDIAEGYSVSREKKESFPLTVTSAQKNPTAFYLCASSTSGSQYFGPGTRLLVL.

This clonotype was counted between two and nine times. The rearrangement links TRBV11-3 to TRBJ2-1; 7 nucleotides agree with TRBD1. J was trimmed by 5 bases and V by 5 bases; bases with no gene match: 6. Germline V gene lookup returns CDR1 SGHNT and CDR2 YENEEA. This CDR3 comprises 14 residues. Here the CDR3 reads CASSPTGSNNEQFF. In DNA, the CDR3 is TGTGCCAGCAGCCCGACAGGGTCTAACAATGAGCAGTTCTTC.

This clonotype showed up just a few times. The V gene is TRBV12-5, the J gene TRBJ1-4; D is uncertain. This CDR3 has 16 amino acids. V was trimmed by 6 bases and J by 4 bases, leaving 18 bases between them. CDR1 is LGHNT, CDR2 FRNRAP, per germline. Here the CDR3 reads CASGPPRESGNEKLFF. The CDR3 region has the DNA TGTGCTAGTGGACCACCAAGGGAGTCCGGTAATGAAAAACTGTTTTTT.

This clonotype was found a few times. This chain joins TRBV7-2 and TRBJ1-2, with D hard to call. The CDR3 runs to 13 residues. Trimming pared 1 base from V and 4 bases from J, leaving 7 bases between. Germline lookup yields CDR1 SGHTA and CDR2 FQGNSA. CDR3 sequence: CASSLEWVYGYTF. The CDR3 nucleotides are TGTGCCAGCAGCTTAGAATGGGTCTATGGCTACACCTTC.

The V call is TRBV29-1, the J call TRBJ2-5, with 9 bases that match TRBD1. Germline lookup yields CDR1 SQVTM and CDR2 ANQGSEA. The CDR3 extends over 14 amino acids. The V and J ends lost 6 bases and 5 bases, in that order; junction bases with no gene match: 10. The CDR3 DNA sequence: TGCAGCGTGGGGACAGGGCTAATGAGTGAGACCCAGTACTTC. Residues: CSVGTGLMSETQYF.

The rearrangement joins TRBV7-9 to TRBJ2-2; 10 bases line up with TRBD1. This CDR3 region has 14 residues. Per germline, CDR1 SEHNR and CDR2 FQNEAQ (reference sequence). With 10 bases clipped from V and 3 bases from J, the junction kept 5 bases outside the gene matches. The CDR3 sequence: CANRGQGDTGELFF. The CDR3 region has the DNA TGTGCCAACAGAGGACAGGGGGACACCGGGGAGCTGTTTTTT.

V usage is TRBV20-1 and J usage is TRBJ2-2; 7 bases line up with TRBD1. Trimming removed 7 bases from V and 0 bases from J; junction bases left unmatched: 8. The CDR3 runs to 15 residues. The germline V gene has CDR1 DFQATT and CDR2 SNEGSKA (reference sequence). CDR3 sequence (DNA): TGCAGTGTACCAACGACAGGGACGAACACCGGGGAGCTGTTTTTT. It specifies CSVPTTGTNTGELFF.

V usage is TRBV7-9 and J usage is TRBJ2-5; 7 nucleotides line up with TRBD1. The V and J ends lost 5 bases and 1 base, in that order; junction bases with no gene match: 10. Germline values: CDR1 SEHNR, CDR2 FQNEAQ (reference sequence). This CDR3 comprises 16 residues. The CDR3, as DNA: TGTGCCAGCAGCGCCCGGACAGGAGGAAGCCAAGAGACCCAGTACTTC. Protein product: CASSARTGGSQETQYF. Looking up the rest from reference TRBV7-9 and TRBJ2-5 gives the full variable domain: DTGVSQNPRHKITKRGQNVTFRCDPISEHNRLYWYRQTLGQGPEFLTYFQNEAQLEKSRLLSDRFSAERPKGSFSTLEIQRTEQGDSAMYLCASSARTGGSQETQYFGPGTRLLVL.

This clonotype has a handful of counts. This chain uses TRBV5-1 with TRBJ2-3; D is possibly TRBD1 (5 bases). V lost 3 bases to trimming and J lost 4 bases, with 24 bases between them. CDR3 length equals 18 residues. In germline, CDR1 is SGHRS, CDR2 YFSETQ. The CDR3 sequence: CASSWAPVLAGRADTQYF. The CDR3, as DNA: TGCGCCAGCAGCTGGGCCCCCGTCTTGGCAGGGCGAGCAGATACGCAGTATTTT.

This clonotype was observed a handful of times. The chain combines TRBV6-1 with TRBJ2-5; 8 bases are a match to TRBD1. CDR1 MNHNS and CDR2 SASEGT come from the germline V gene. The V gene end was trimmed by 4 bases and the J gene end by 7 bases; junction bases not matched to a gene: 11. This CDR3 is built from 15 residues. The CDR3 bases are TGTGCCAGCAGTGTCGGACAGGGTGGTGTAGGGACCCAGTACTTC. Translation gives CASSVGQGGVGTQYF.

This chain connects TRBV27 to TRBJ1-1; D remains ambiguous. The CDR3 spans 14 residues. Germline-derived CDR1 and CDR2 are MNHEY and SMNVEV (reference sequence). V lost 2 bases to trimming and J lost 2 bases, with 9 bases between them. Written as DNA, the CDR3 is TGTGCCAGCAGTTTAATGCCAGCCAACACTGAAGCTTTCTTT. This gives the protein CASSLMPANTEAFF.

This clonotype was observed at least ten times. The rearrangement uses TRBV12-3 or TRBV12-4 and TRBJ2-3; 8 bases are shared with TRBD2. This CDR3 region has 15 residues. V was clipped by 5 bases and J by 2 bases; unmatched bases: 6. CDR3 protein: CASSRRGGYTDTQYF. CDR3 nucleotide sequence: TGTGCCAGCAGTCGCCGGGGGGGATACACAGATACGCAGTATTTT.

This clonotype was detected a few times. V and J are TRBV6-1 and TRBJ1-6, with TRBD1 as a possible D gene (5 bases). The CDR3 is made up of 14 amino acids. The germline V gene has CDR1 MNHNS and CDR2 SASEGT. The ends were cut back, 1 base at V and 10 bases at J, with 11 bases in the middle. The CDR3 loop is CASSEGWDGSPLHF. The CDR3, as DNA: TGTGCCAGCAGTGAAGGCTGGGACGGATCACCCCTCCACTTT.

This clonotype was counted only a few times. This sequence joins TRBV7-8 and TRBJ1-3; D gene ambiguous. This CDR3 has 16 amino acids. Germline CDR1 and CDR2: SGHVS and FQNEAQ. V lost 5 bases and J lost 0, with 14 bases in between. CDR3 residues: CASSPSFSLSGNTIYF. The CDR3 DNA is TGTGCCAGCAGCCCATCCTTTTCCCTCTCTGGAAACACCATATATTTT.

This clonotype has only one observation. The junction departs from germline at one end; a sequencing error may be responsible. This chain connects TRBV18 to TRBJ2-1; D is undetermined. The germline CDR1 and CDR2 sequences are KGHSH and LQKENI. This CDR3 has 14 amino acids. The CDR3, as DNA: TGTGCCAGATCACCACAAGCCAGTTACAATGAGCAGTTCTTC. Its translation: CARSPQASYNEQFF.

This clonotype was observed a handful of times. The V call is TRBV11-2, the J call TRBJ2-1; possible D gene TRBD1, 6 bases. The germline V gene encodes CDR1 SGHAT and CDR2 FQNNGV. V gave up 0 bases and J gave up 0 bases, with 12 bases separating them. The CDR3 runs 17 residues. Here the CDR3 reads CASSLDLWGPSYNEQFF. The DNA for the CDR3 is TGTGCCAGCAGCTTAGATCTTTGGGGGCCCTCCTACAATGAGCAGTTCTTC.

At least ten counts were recorded for this clonotype. This rearrangement joins TRBV5-1 to TRBJ2-7; D gene uncertain. V lost 2 bases and J lost 3, with 12 bases in between. The V gene's germline CDR1 is SGHRS and CDR2 YFSETQ. This CDR3 contains 14 residues. As DNA, the CDR3 is TGCGCCAGCAGCTTCGGCGCGAACAGCTACGAGCAGTACTTC. The encoded protein is CASSFGANSYEQYF. Drawing the rest from reference TRBV5-1 and TRBJ2-7, the complete variable domain is KAGVTQTPRYLIKTRGQQVTLSCSPISGHRSVSWYQQTPGQGLQFLFEYFSETQRNKGNFPGRFSGRQFSNSRSEMNVSTLELGDSALYLCASSFGANSYEQYFGPGTRLTVT.

Only a few counts were recorded for this clonotype. The chain has TRBV6-6 and TRBJ1-1; possibly TRBD1 for D (5 bases). The CDR3 is 14 residues long. The V and J ends lost 2 bases and 5 bases respectively, with 12 bases between them. Germline assignment: CDR1 MNHNY and CDR2 SVGAGI (reference sequence). The CDR3 DNA reads TGTGCCAGCAGTTACGGTACAGGAGATACTGAAGCTTTCTTT. Its translation: CASSYGTGDTEAFF.

This clonotype was seen many times. This rearrangement joins TRBV19 to TRBJ1-1, with no clear D. The V gene's germline CDR1 is LNHDA and CDR2 SQIVND (reference sequence). Deletions cut 3 bases from V and 5 bases from J, with 4 bases between. The CDR3 consists of 11 residues. The CDR3 DNA is TGTGCCAGTAGTATTTGGACTGAAGCTTTCTTT. Translating gives CASSIWTEAFF.

This clonotype was detected only a few times. This sequence joins TRBV7-9 and TRBJ2-7; 10 nucleotides agree with TRBD1. Germline V gene sequence: CDR1 SEHNR, CDR2 FQNEAQ (reference sequence). V lost 0 bases, J lost 3 bases, and 5 bases stayed unmatched. The CDR3 runs 16 residues. The CDR3 bases are TGTGCCAGCAGCTTAGCGACAGGGGGCCGCGTCTACGAGCAGTACGTC. The encoded protein is CASSLATGGRVYEQYV.

V gene TRBV7-2 combines with J gene TRBJ2-5; no definite D call. This CDR3 spans 14 amino acids. Per the germline V gene, CDR1 is SGHTA and CDR2 is FQGNSA. Trimming stripped 1 base from V and 5 bases from J, with 11 bases between. The DNA for the CDR3 is TGTGCCAGCAGCTTAGTATTAGTGCGGGAGACCCAGTACTTC. Translation gives CASSLVLVRETQYF.

The chain links TRBV7-9 to TRBJ1-2; TRBD1 matches 7 bases. After removal of 5 bases from V and 6 bases from J, the junction contained 6 bases not matched to a gene. The CDR3 runs 13 residues. Germline assignment: CDR1 SEHNR and CDR2 FQNEAQ (reference sequence). The CDR3 nucleotides read TGTGCCAGCAGCGCCAGACAGGGCGATGGCTACACCTTC. It yields the protein CASSARQGDGYTF.

The rearrangement links TRBV7-3 to TRBJ1-3; D remains unclear. CDR3 size: 13 residues. Germline V gene sequence: CDR1 SGHTA, CDR2 FQGTGA. Trimming pared 5 bases from V and 0 bases from J, leaving 5 bases between. CDR3 sequence: CASSPGSGNTIYF. CDR3 bases: TGTGCCAGCAGCCCCGGCTCTGGAAACACCATATATTTT.

This clonotype was seen a handful of times. The chain has TRBV7-2 and TRBJ1-1; D remains ambiguous. The V gene's germline CDR1 is SGHTA and CDR2 FQGNSA. V shed 5 bases and J shed 4 bases, with 14 bases lying between them. The CDR3 length is 14 residues. This CDR3 is CASSPYREATEAFF. CDR3 DNA: TGTGCCAGCAGCCCGTATCGGGAGGCCACTGAAGCTTTCTTT.

The chain combines TRBV9 with TRBJ2-5; 10 positions match TRBD1. V gave up 4 bases and J gave up 0 bases; unmatched junction bases: 9. This CDR3 spans 17 amino acids. Looked up from germline, CDR1 is SGDLS and CDR2 is YYNGEE. The CDR3 DNA reads TGTGCCAGCAGCTTCTCAGGGGGACAGGGGTACCAAGAGACCCAGTACTTC. Residues: CASSFSGGQGYQETQYF.

This clonotype was counted ten times or more. The chain employs TRBV4-1 and TRBJ2-7; 11 bases are shared with TRBD2. J gave up 6 bases and V 3 bases, and 1 base lay outside the gene matches. This CDR3 region has 13 residues. Germline loops: CDR1 MGHRA, CDR2 YSYEKL. This chain's CDR3 is CASSQLAGGEQYV. The CDR3 coding sequence is TGCGCCAGCAGCCAGCTAGCGGGGGGCGAGCAGTACGTC.

The gene calls are TRBV27 and TRBJ1-2; a possible D gene is TRBD1 (5 bases). The CDR3 extends over 13 amino acids. In germline, CDR1 is MNHEY, CDR2 SMNVEV (reference sequence). Trimming took 2 bases from V and 8 from J, leaving 12 bases between them. For the CDR3, the DNA is TGTGCCAGCAGTTTAATAGGGGATTACGGCTACACCTTC. The encoded protein is CASSLIGDYGYTF.

This rearrangement joins TRBV29-1 to TRBJ2-2; D not certain. Between the trimmed V and J ends, which lost 2 bases and 1 base, there was a span of 5 bases. Germline V gene sequence: CDR1 SQVTM, CDR2 ANQGSEA. This CDR3 comprises 13 residues. This CDR3 is CSVERVNTGELFF. The CDR3 DNA reads as TGCAGCGTTGAACGGGTGAACACCGGGGAGCTGTTTTTT.

J is TRBJ1-1 and V is TRBV5-1; TRBD1 agrees at 9 bases. In germline, CDR1 is SGHRS, CDR2 YFSETQ. This CDR3 has 15 amino acids. The ends lost 5 bases at V and 4 bases at J; junction bases unmatched: 9. The CDR3 protein is CASRSGDREGTEAFF. DNA of the CDR3: TGCGCCAGCAGGTCGGGGGACAGGGAAGGCACTGAAGCTTTCTTT.

The chain couples TRBV9 to TRBJ2-3; D gene uncertain. The CDR3 is made up of 11 amino acids. Trimming removed 3 bases at V and 9 bases at J, with 8 bases between. Germline lookup yields CDR1 SGDLS and CDR2 YYNGEE. The CDR3 DNA sequence: TGTGCCAGCAGCGACCAAGCCACGCAGTATTTT. This sequence encodes CASSDQATQYF.

This clonotype was seen only a few times. This sequence joins TRBV21-1 and TRBJ2-4; the DNA was not compared with TRBD1, the D call given in the table. TRBV21-1 is a listed pseudogene. The CDR3 consists of 20 residues. The CDR3 is CASTIRRDRGDWTEKNIQYF. CDR3 DNA sequence: TGTGCCAGCACCATCAGGAGAGACAGGGGGGATTGGACGGAAAAAAACATTCAGTACTTC.

This rearrangement joins TRBV15 to TRBJ2-1, with D unclear. The CDR3 length is 13 residues. V was clipped by 2 bases and J by 4 bases, with 6 bases between them. The germline gives CDR1 LNHNV, CDR2 YYDKDF (reference sequence). The CDR3 DNA reads as TGTGCCACCAGCAGAAGGATGTACAATGAGCAGTTCTTC. Its translation: CATSRRMYNEQFF.